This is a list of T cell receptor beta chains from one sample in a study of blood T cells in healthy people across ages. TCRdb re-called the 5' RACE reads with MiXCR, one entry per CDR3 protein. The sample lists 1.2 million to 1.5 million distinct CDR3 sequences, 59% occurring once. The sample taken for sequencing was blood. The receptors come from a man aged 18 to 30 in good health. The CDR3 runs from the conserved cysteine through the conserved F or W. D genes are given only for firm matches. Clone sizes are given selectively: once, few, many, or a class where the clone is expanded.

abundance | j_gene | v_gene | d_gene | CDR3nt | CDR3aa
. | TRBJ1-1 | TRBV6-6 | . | TGTGCCAGCAGTTACTCGACCCTCTCGGGAACTGAAGCTTTCTTT | CASSYSTLSGTEAFF
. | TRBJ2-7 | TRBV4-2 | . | TGTGCCAGCAGCCAAGTAGGGTCCGCCGACGAGCAGTACTTC | CASSQVGSADEQYF
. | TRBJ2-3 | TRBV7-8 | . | TGTGCCAGCAACCGGGCCCGTGAAGAACTTGGCACAGATACGCAGTATTTT | CASNRAREELGTDTQYF
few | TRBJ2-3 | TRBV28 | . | TGTGCCAGCATACATGCCGCGGGGAACACAGATACGCAGTATTTT | CASIHAAGNTDTQYF
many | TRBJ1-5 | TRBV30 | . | TGTGCCTGGAGTAGGGCCAATCAGCCCCAGCATTTT | CAWSRANQPQHF
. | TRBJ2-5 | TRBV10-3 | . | TGTGCCATCGGGACGGGACAAGAGACCCAGTACTTC | CAIGTGQETQYF
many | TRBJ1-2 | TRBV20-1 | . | TGCAGTGCTGACACCGGGACACTCCTTAACTATGGCTACACCTTC | CSADTGTLLNYGYTF
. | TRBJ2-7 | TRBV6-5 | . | TGTGCCAGCAGTTGGAACCAACAGGGCGAGCAGTACTTC | CASSWNQQGEQYF
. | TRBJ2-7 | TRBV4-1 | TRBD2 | TGCGCCAGCAGCCAAGAATTCGTAGCGGGGGCGGCCGAGCAGTACTTC | CASSQEFVAGAAEQYF
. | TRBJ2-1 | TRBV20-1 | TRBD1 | TGCAGTGCTCCAGGGGGCGGGATAGGCAATGAGCAGTTCTTC | CSAPGGGIGNEQFF
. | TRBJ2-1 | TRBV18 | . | TGTGCCAGCTCACCTCTCCGTGATGAGCAGTTCTTC | CASSPLRDEQFF
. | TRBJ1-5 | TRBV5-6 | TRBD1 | TGTGCCAGCAGCTTTCGGACAGGGACACATCAGCCCCAGCATTTT | CASSFRTGTHQPQHF
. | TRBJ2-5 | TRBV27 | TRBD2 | TGTGCCAGCACTAGCGGGAGGGGTGAGACCCAGTACTTC | CASTSGRGETQYF
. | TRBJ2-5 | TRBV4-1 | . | TGCGCCAGCAGCCAAGGTGGTGGCAAGCGCGATGAGCAGTACTTC | CASSQGGGKRDEQYF
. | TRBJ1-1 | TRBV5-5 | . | TGTGCCAGCAGCCAACAGGACAACACTGAAGCTTTCTTT | CASSQQDNTEAFF
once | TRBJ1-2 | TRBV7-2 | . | TGTGCCAGCAGCATAGGACAGCCAACAATCTATGGCTACACCTTC | CASSIGQPTIYGYTF
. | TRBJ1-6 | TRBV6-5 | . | TGTGCCAGCAGCCAAGGAGCGGGTAATTCACCCCTCCACTTT | CASSQGAGNSPLHF
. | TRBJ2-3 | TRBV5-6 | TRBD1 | TGTGCCAGCAGCTCTCTTGGGACAGGGATCTCAGATACGCAGTATTTT | CASSSLGTGISDTQYF
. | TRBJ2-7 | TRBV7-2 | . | TGTGCCAGCAGCTTAAGGGGGGGGACCTGGAGGATAGACGAGCAGTACTTC | CASSLRGGTWRIDEQYF
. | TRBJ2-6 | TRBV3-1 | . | TGTGCCAGCAGCCAAGAACTCGAGGCCAACGTCCTGACTTTC | CASSQELEANVLTF
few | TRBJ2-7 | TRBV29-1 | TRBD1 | TGCAGCGTTATACCGGACAGGGCTACCTACGAGCAGTACTTC | CSVIPDRATYEQYF
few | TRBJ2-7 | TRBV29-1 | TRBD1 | TGCAGCGTTGGGGGCTTCCCGGGACAGGGGAGCTACGAGCAGTACTTC | CSVGGFPGQGSYEQYF
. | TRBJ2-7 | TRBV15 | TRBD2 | TGTGCCACCAGCGGTCTCAGTAGCGGGAAGTTCGAGCAGTACTTC | CATSGLSSGKFEQYF
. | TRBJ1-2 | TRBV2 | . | TGTGCCAGCAGGGTACTGGGACATCTAGGCGGCTACACCTTC | CASRVLGHLGGYTF
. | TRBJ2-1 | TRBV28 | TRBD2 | TGTGCCAGCAGTATCCTGACTAGCGGGAAGCAGTTCTTC | CASSILTSGKQFF
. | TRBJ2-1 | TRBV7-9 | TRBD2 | TGTGCCAGCAGCTTCCAACTAGCGGGGGGCTCCTACAATGAGCAGTTCTTC | CASSFQLAGGSYNEQFF
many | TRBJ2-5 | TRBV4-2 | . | TGTGCCAGCAGCCAAGTTTCTCAAGAGACCCAGTACTTC | CASSQVSQETQYF
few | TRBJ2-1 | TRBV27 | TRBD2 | TGTGCCAGCACCCAAGCGGGACGGTACAATGAGCAGTTCTTC | CASTQAGRYNEQFF
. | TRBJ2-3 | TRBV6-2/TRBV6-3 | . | TGTGCCAGCAGTAGCCCGGCGGGGCGGTTCACAGATACGCAGTATTTT | CASSSPAGRFTDTQYF
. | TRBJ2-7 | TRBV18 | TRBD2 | TGTGCCAGCTCACCAACTCTAGCGGGCCCCTTCTACGAGCAGTACTTC | CASSPTLAGPFYEQYF
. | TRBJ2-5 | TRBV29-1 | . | TGCAGCGTGGAGCCTAGTGGGGAGCTGGAGACCCAGTACTTC | CSVEPSGELETQYF
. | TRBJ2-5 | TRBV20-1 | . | TGCAGTGCACCCATTTGGGCAGAGACCCAGTACTTC | CSAPIWAETQYF
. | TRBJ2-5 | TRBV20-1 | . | TGCAGTGCTAGCGGGGACGAGACCCAGTACTTC | CSASGDETQYF
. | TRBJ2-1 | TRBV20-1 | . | TGCAGTGCTGACAGGCCCACAAAGGACAATGAGCAGTTCTTC | CSADRPTKDNEQFF
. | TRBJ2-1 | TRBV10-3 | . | TGTGCCATCAGTGATAAACTAGCACCGAATGAGCAGTTCTTC | CAISDKLAPNEQFF